This TCR beta chain was identified in a study of PD-1 blockade in classical Hodgkin lymphoma. Study-wide results and caveats: Patients with a complete response exhibited baseline diversity comparable to newly diagnosed patients.

Generated by immunoSEQ multiplex PCR, the TCRdb table keeps only in-frame clones and is missing some. The table shows some 100,000 clones, with just over 90% occurring only once. Noted time point: cycle 4 day 1 (C4D1), after less than seven weeks of nivolumab. Each and every patient relapsed after autologous stem cell transplantation, and patients got differing brentuximab vedotin exposure. Complete response, partial response or progressive disease made up the best responses. Germline V CDR1 and CDR2: MNHEY, SVGAGI. The CDR3 runs to 14 residues. The ends were cut back, 6 bases at V and 5 bases at J, with 16 bases in the middle. This clone came up once. Its antigen is unidentified.

The receptor comes from a human donor with classical Hodgkin lymphoma. The J gene is TRBJ1-1, the V gene TRBV6-5, with unresolved D. The sequencing here drew on peripheral blood mononuclear cells (PBMCs), taken before the fourth cycle of nivolumab. DNA of the CDR3: TGTGCCAGCAGCCGAGAGCCGGTTTGGACTGAAGCTTTCTTT. Its translation: CASSREPVWTEAFF.